This is a list of T cell receptor beta chains from one sample in a study of beta chain features in type 1 diabetes. Sequencing was performed with immunoSEQ multiplex PCR; in TCRdb, only in-frame clones are kept and a portion is missing. The data contain 600,000 or so clones, 9.5% to 15% of them singletons. The sequencing sample was made of naive CD4+ T cells from blood. The receptors shown here come from a man under 40 with type 1 diabetes. Each CDR3 is given with its conserved first and last residue. D genes are given only for firm matches.

d_call j_call v_call cdr3_aa
TRBD1 TRBJ1-1 TRBV11-3 CASSFTGGDTEAFF
- TRBJ2-1 TRBV11-2 CASSLGWTVYNEQFF
- TRBJ2-7 TRBV9 CASGTGDYEQYF
- TRBJ2-5 TRBV10-3 CAISESTGPPQETQYF
TRBD1 TRBJ2-3 TRBV7-6 CASSFRDRGTDTQYF
TRBD1 TRBJ2-1 TRBV9 CASSPTGEGSYNEQFF
TRBD2 TRBJ2-1 TRBV5-4 CASSLASGSWNEQFF
- TRBJ1-1 TRBV18 CASSPEFGRSEAFF
- TRBJ1-1 TRBV19 CASSPNRETEAFF
- TRBJ2-6 TRBV6-6 CASSKGDSGANVLTF
- TRBJ1-6 TRBV7-6 CASSLAAHFNSPLHF
- TRBJ2-7 TRBV28 CASSRTASTYEQYF
- TRBJ2-3 TRBV2 CASSRDGGASTDTQYF
- TRBJ2-7 TRBV5-4 CASSNPMAGAYEQYF
TRBD2 TRBJ2-1 TRBV19 CASRLAGGRSDEQFF
TRBD1 TRBJ1-6 TRBV29-1 CSVVTTGVNSPLHF
- TRBJ2-2 TRBV7-9 CASSPRGLDTGELFF
TRBD1 TRBJ2-7 TRBV6-5 CASSSGQGLYEQYF
- TRBJ2-2 TRBV14 CASSPRQIGELFF
TRBD2 TRBJ2-3 TRBV15 CATSTAREDTQYF
- TRBJ1-2 TRBV6-5 CASSYSRGGDGYTF
TRBD2 TRBJ2-5 TRBV7-3 CASSWTSSETQYF
- TRBJ2-5 TRBV7-9 CASSPSTGNGETQYF
- TRBJ2-3 TRBV7-2 CASSSARPIYTDTQYF
- TRBJ2-1 TRBV2 CASSFEEQFF
TRBD2 TRBJ2-3 TRBV11-2 CASSTSGLAGRSTDTQYF
TRBD1 TRBJ2-7 TRBV5-4 CASSSPGQGINYEQYF
TRBD2 TRBJ2-1 TRBV9 CASSAPLAVAGGDSYNEQFF
- TRBJ2-6 TRBV7-9 CASSPPANVLTF
TRBD1 TRBJ1-4 TRBV14 CASSPGTDEKLFF
- TRBJ1-2 TRBV19 CASSSQENYGYTF
TRBD1 TRBJ2-7 TRBV28 CASSSYTTGVPYEQYF
- TRBJ1-4 TRBV7-6 CASSFERGRGNEKLFF
- TRBJ2-7 TRBV7-3 CASSLGGGGEQYF
- TRBJ2-5 TRBV7-2 CASSLSSGFSEETQYF
TRBD1 TRBJ1-6 TRBV27 CASSSQGTYSPLHF
- TRBJ2-7 TRBV28 CASSGPQGRYEQYF
- TRBJ2-1 TRBV5-1 CASSHDSSPGYNEQFF
TRBD1 TRBJ1-4 TRBV5-1 CASSFRGPTNEKLFF
TRBD1 TRBJ2-7 TRBV28 CASSPPGQGKHEQYF
TRBD1 TRBJ2-1 TRBV5-1 CASSSGQRYNEQFF
- TRBJ1-5 TRBV5-1 CASSLVPGDSNQPQHF
- TRBJ1-1 TRBV29-1 CSTMGTLNTEAFF
TRBD1 TRBJ1-1 TRBV5-1 CASSLTSRDSAFF
- TRBJ2-7 TRBV7-2 CASSGPYEQYF
TRBD2 TRBJ2-5 TRBV7-9 CASSSFGGRNQETQYF
- TRBJ1-2 TRBV30 CAWSGAPGNYGYTF
- TRBJ1-2 TRBV18 CASSPVYSRYGYTF
TRBD1 TRBJ1-5 TRBV4-2 CASSRSGQNQPQHF
- TRBJ2-7 TRBV6-5 CASSYPYAGSEQYF
- TRBJ1-1 TRBV7-9 CASSQLNTEAFF
- TRBJ1-5 TRBV10-3 CAISDPARWDQPQHF
- TRBJ2-6 TRBV9 CASRLDLSGANVLTF
- TRBJ2-5 TRBV18 CASSPPLGSETQYF
- TRBJ1-2 TRBV30 CAWTPGQPYGYTF